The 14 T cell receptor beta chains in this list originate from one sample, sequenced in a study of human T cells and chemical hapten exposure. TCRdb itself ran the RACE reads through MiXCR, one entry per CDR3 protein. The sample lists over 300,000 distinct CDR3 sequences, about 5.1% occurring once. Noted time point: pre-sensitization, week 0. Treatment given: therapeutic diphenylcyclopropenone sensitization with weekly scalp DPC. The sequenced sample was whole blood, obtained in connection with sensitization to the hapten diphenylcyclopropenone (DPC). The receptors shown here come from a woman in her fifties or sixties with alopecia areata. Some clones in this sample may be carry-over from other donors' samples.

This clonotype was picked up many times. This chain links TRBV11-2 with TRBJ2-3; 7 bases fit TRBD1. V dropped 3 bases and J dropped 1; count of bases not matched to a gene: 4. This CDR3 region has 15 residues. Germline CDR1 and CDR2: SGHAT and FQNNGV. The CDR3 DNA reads TGTGCCAGCAGCTTTCCGGGACAGCGCACAGATACGCAGTATTTT. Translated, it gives CASSFPGQRTDTQYF.

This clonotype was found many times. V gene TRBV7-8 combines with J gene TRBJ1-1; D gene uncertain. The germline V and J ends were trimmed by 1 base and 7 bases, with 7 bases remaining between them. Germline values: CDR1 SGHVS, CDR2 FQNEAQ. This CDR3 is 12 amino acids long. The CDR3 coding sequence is TGTGCCAGCAGCTTAGTAGGCAGTGAAGCTTTCTTT. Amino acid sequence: CASSLVGSEAFF.

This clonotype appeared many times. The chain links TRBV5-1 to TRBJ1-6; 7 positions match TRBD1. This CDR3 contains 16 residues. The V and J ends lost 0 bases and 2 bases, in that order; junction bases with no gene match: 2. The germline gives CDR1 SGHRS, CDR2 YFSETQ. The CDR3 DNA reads TGCGCCAGCAGCTTGGCGGGGACAGCCTATAATTCACCCCTCCACTTT. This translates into CASSLAGTAYNSPLHF.

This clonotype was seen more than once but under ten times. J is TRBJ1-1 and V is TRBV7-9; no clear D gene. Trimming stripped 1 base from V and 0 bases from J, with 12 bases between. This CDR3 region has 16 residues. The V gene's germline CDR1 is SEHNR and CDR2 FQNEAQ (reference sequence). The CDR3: CASSLEDWTMNTEAFF. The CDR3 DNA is TGTGCCAGCAGCTTAGAGGATTGGACCATGAACACTGAAGCTTTCTTT.

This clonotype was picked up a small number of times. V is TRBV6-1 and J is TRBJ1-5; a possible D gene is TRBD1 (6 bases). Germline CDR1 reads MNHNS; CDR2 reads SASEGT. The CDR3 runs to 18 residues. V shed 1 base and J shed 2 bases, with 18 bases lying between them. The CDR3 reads CASSEVDSGGGGNQPQHF. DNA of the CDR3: TGTGCCAGCAGTGAAGTGGACTCTGGAGGGGGTGGCAATCAGCCCCAGCATTTT.

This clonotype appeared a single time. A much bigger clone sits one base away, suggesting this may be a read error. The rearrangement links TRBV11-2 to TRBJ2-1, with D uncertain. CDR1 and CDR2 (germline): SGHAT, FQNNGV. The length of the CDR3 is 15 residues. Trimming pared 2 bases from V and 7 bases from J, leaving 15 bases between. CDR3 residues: CASSLLRSDRNEQFF. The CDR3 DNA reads TGTGCCAGCAGCTTATTGAGGAGCGATAGGAATGAGCAGTTCTTC.

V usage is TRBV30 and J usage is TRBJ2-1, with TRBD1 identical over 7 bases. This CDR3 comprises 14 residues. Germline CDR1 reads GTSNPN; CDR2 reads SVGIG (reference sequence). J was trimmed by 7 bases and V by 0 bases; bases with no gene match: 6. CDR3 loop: CAWSVGTALNEQFF. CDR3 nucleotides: TGTGCCTGGAGTGTAGGGACAGCCCTTAATGAGCAGTTCTTC. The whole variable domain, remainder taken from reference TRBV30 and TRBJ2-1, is SQTIHQWPATLVQPVGSPLSLECTVEGTSNPNLYWYRQAAGRGLQLLFYSVGIGQISSEVPQNLSASRPQDRQFILSSKKLLLSDSGFYLCAWSVGTALNEQFFGPGTRLTVL.

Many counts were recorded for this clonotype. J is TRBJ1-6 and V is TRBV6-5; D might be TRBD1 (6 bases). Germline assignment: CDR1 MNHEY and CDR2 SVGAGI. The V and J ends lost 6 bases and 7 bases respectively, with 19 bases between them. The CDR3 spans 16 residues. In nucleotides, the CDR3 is TGTGCCAGCAGCTCACGACCCGGACAGCCAAATTCACCCCTCCACTTT. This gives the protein CASSSRPGQPNSPLHF.

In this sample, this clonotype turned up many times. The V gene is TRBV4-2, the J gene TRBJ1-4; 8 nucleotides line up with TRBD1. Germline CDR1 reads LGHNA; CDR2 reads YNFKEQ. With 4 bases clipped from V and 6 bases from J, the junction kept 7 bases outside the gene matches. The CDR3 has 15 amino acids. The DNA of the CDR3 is TGTGCCAGCAGCCGTGCACAGGGGGGGGATGAAAAACTGTTTTTT. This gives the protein CASSRAQGGDEKLFF.

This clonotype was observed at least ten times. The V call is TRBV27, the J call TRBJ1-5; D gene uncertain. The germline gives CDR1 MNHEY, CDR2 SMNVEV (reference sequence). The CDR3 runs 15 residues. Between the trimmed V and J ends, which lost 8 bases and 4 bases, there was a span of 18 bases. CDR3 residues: CASGLRAISNQPQHF. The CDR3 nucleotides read TGTGCCAGCGGACTCCGGGCGATAAGTAATCAGCCCCAGCATTTT.

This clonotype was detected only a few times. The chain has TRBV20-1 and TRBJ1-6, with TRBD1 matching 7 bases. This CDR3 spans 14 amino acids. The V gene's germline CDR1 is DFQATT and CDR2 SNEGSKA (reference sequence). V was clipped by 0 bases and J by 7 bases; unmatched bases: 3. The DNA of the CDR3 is TGCAGTGCTAGAGAGGGACAGCTAAATTCACCCCTCCACTTT. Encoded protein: CSAREGQLNSPLHF.

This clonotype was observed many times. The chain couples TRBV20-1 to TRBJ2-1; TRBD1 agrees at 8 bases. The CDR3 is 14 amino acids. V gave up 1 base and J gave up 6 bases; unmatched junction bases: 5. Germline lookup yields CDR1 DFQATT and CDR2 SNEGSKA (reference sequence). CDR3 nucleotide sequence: TGCAGTGCTAGAGGACAGGGGAAGACCAATGAGCAGTTCTTC. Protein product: CSARGQGKTNEQFF.

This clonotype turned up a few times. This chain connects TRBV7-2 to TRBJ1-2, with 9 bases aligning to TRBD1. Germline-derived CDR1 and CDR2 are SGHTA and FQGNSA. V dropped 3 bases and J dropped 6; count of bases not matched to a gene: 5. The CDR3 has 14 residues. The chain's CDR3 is CASSFTGGIDGYTF. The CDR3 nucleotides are TGTGCCAGCAGCTTTACAGGGGGCATTGATGGCTACACCTTC. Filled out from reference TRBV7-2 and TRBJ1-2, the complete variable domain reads GAGVSQSPSNKVTEKGKDVELRCDPISGHTALYWYRQSLGQGLEFLIYFQGNSAPDKSGLPSDRFSAERTGGSVSTLTIQRTQQEDSAVYLCASSFTGGIDGYTFGSGTRLTVV.

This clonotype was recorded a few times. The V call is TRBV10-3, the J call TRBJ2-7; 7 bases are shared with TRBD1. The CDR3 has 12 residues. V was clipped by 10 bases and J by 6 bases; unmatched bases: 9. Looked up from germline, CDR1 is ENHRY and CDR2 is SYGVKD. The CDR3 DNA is TGTGCCACCGACTCAGGGGGTCGCGAGCAGTACTTC. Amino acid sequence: CATDSGGREQYF.